This T cell receptor beta chain stems from a study of beta chain features in type 1 diabetes. Populations isolated by sorting all had purity greater than 95%. This clone was seen more than once but under ten times. As yet, its antigen is unknown. Isolated RNA was reverse transcribed in full, so expressed TCRB transcripts were sequenced. Generated by immunoSEQ multiplex PCR, the TCRdb table keeps only in-frame clones and is missing some. The sample carries about 360,000 clones, roughly an eighth recorded once. With V trimmed by 7 bases and J by 3 bases, 6 bases remained unmatched. Germline-derived CDR1 and CDR2 are SQVTM and ANQGSEA. The CDR3 has 13 amino acids. Broader study findings: Among patients with Type 1 diabetes, TCRB CDR3s were moderately but significantly shorter in every one of the four CD4+ subsets. Whether HLA type influences TCRB rearrangement remained unresolved here.

The receptor was derived from a woman between 18 and 30 years old with type 1 diabetes. The sequenced sample was naive CD4+ T cells from blood. The rearrangement uses TRBV29-1 and TRBJ2-7, with 10 bases lining up with TRBD1. CDR3 in DNA: TGCAGCGCCGCCCGGGACAGGGGCTACGAGCAGTACTTC. It encodes CSAARDRGYEQYF.